One sample yielded the 23 T cell receptor beta chains listed below, sequenced in a study of graft-versus-host responses after intestinal transplantation. Some clones are missing from TCRdb's copy, which holds only in-frame ones; the method was immunoSEQ multiplex PCR. The table includes some 11,000 clones, approximately 33% detected once. This sample comprised alloreactive CD4+ T cells from a mixed lymphocyte reaction culture, obtained before transplantation. The sample's subset: CFSE-low proliferating T cells sorted from roughly 6-day pre-transplant mixed lymphocyte reaction (GvH or HvG direction). Source of these receptors: a human patient who was an organ donor for intestinal transplantation.

This chain joins TRBV19 and TRBJ1-1, with TRBD1 identical over 7 bases. The V segment lost 6 bases and the J segment 2 bases; nucleotides outside the gene matches: 6. CDR1 and CDR2 from the germline V gene are LNHDA and SQIVND (reference sequence). This CDR3 has 14 residues. The CDR3 DNA is TGTGCCAGTAGGACAGGGATGGGCAACACTGAAGCTTTCTTT. Protein product: CASRTGMGNTEAFF.

This clone is medium-sized (0.01 to 0.1%) in the sample. V usage is TRBV7-9 and J usage is TRBJ1-5, with 8 nucleotides matching TRBD1. V gave up 5 bases and J gave up 4 bases; unmatched junction bases: 1. This CDR3 has 13 amino acids. Germline CDR1 and CDR2: SEHNR and FQNEAQ (reference sequence). CDR3 bases: TGTGCCAGCAGCCGGACAGGGAATCAGCCCCAGCATTTT. It yields the protein CASSRTGNQPQHF. The full variable domain, with the rest looked up from reference TRBV7-9 and TRBJ1-5, is DTGVSQNPRHKITKRGQNVTFRCDPISEHNRLYWYRQTLGQGPEFLTYFQNEAQLEKSRLLSDRFSAERPKGSFSTLEIQRTEQGDSAMYLCASSRTGNQPQHFGDGTRLSIL.

This sequence joins TRBV4-3 and TRBJ2-3, with D possibly being TRBD2 (6 bases). CDR3 length: 16 amino acids. Between the trimmed V and J ends, which lost 1 base and 3 bases, there was a span of 14 bases. Germline lookup yields CDR1 LGHNA and CDR2 YSLEER. CDR3 amino acids: CASSQGAGRVTDTQYF. The CDR3 nucleotides read TGCGCCAGCAGCCAAGGGGCGGGACGCGTAACAGATACGCAGTATTTT.

This clone was recorded a few times. This rearrangement joins TRBV2 to TRBJ1-2; 8 nucleotides align to TRBD1. J gave up 5 bases and V 6 bases, and 5 bases lay outside the gene matches. In germline, CDR1 is SNHLY, CDR2 FYNNEI. The CDR3 consists of 13 residues. The CDR3 loop reads CASSSGGSYGYTF. In nucleotides, the CDR3 is TGTGCCAGCAGCTCAGGGGGCTCTTATGGCTACACCTTC. Full variable domain (rest looked up from reference TRBV2 and TRBJ1-2): EPEVTQTPSHQVTQMGQEVILRCVPISNHLYFYWYRQILGQKVEFLVSFYNNEISEKSEIFDDQFSVERPDGSNFTLKIRSTKLEDSAMYFCASSSGGSYGYTFGSGTRLTVV.

The chain recombines TRBV19 with TRBJ2-5, with no clear D. The DNA end is more similar to TRBJ2-7, so the J call may be wrong. The V gene's germline CDR1 is LNHDA and CDR2 SQIVND (reference sequence). CDR3 size: 15 residues. In DNA, the CDR3 is TGTGCCAGTAGTATAGGGAGCACCGGCTCCTACGAGCAGTACTTC. This translates into CASSIGSTGSYEQYF.

This clone was found a few times. The CDR3 here is CASSLGGGFVYEQYF. In DNA, the CDR3 is TGTGCCAGCAGTTTAGGGGGGGGCTTCGTCTACGAGCAGTACTTC. The J gene is TRBJ2-7, the V gene TRBV27, with TRBD2 as a possible D gene (7 bases). The germline V and J ends were trimmed by 2 bases and 3 bases, with 14 bases remaining between them. The CDR3 length is 15 residues. Per the germline V gene, CDR1 is MNHEY and CDR2 is SMNVEV (reference sequence).

This clone was counted once. This chain joins TRBV7-2 and TRBJ2-7, with 12 bases fitting TRBD1. The CDR3 totals 15 residues. Germline-derived CDR1 and CDR2 are SGHTA and FQGNSA. V lost 2 bases and J lost 7; bases outside the gene matches: 6. CDR3 amino acids: CASSLKGQGAWEQYF. Here the CDR3 DNA reads TGTGCCAGCAGCTTAAAGGGACAGGGGGCGTGGGAGCAGTACTTC.

This clone has just a few counts. This chain links TRBV4-2 with TRBJ2-2, with 10 bases aligning to TRBD1. V trimming: 4 bases; J trimming: 4 bases; junction bases outside the gene matches: 3. This CDR3 is built from 15 residues. Germline V gives CDR1 LGHNA, CDR2 YNFKEQ. CDR3 region: CASSRDRGRTGELFF. The DNA for the CDR3 is TGTGCCAGCAGCCGCGACAGGGGGCGCACCGGGGAGCTGTTTTTT.

V gene TRBV28 combines with J gene TRBJ2-5, with D perhaps TRBD2 (6 bases). Per the germline V gene, CDR1 is MDHEN and CDR2 is SYDVKM. This CDR3 contains 15 residues. V was shortened by 5 bases and J by 4 bases, with 17 bases between the two germline ends. This CDR3 is CASSRTGVFLETQYF. The CDR3 DNA sequence: TGTGCCAGCAGTCGGACGGGGGTCTTTTTAGAGACCCAGTACTTC.

By share of the sample, this clone is medium-sized (0.01 to 0.1%). The chain's CDR3 is CASSLRGGTQYF. CDR3 in DNA: TGTGCCAGCAGCTTAAGAGGGGGGACCCAGTACTTC. The rearrangement links TRBV7-2 to TRBJ2-5; tentative D call: TRBD1 (6 bases). Per the germline V gene, CDR1 is SGHTA and CDR2 is FQGNSA. Trimming removed 2 bases from V and 7 bases from J, with 8 bases in between. The CDR3 is 12 amino acids.

The rearrangement links TRBV28 to TRBJ2-7, with 8 bases lining up with TRBD1. The germline V gene has CDR1 MDHEN and CDR2 SYDVKM. V shed 5 bases and J 2 bases; nucleotides not matched to a gene: 8. The CDR3 runs 15 residues. Written as DNA, the CDR3 is TGTGCCAGCAGTCAAACCTCGACAGGGGCCTACGAGCAGTACTTC. Protein sequence: CASSQTSTGAYEQYF.

The chain links TRBV12-5 to TRBJ2-5; TRBD2 is a possible D gene (5 bases). This CDR3 contains 18 residues. The V gene's germline CDR1 is LGHNT and CDR2 FRNRAP. The V end lost 0 bases, the J end lost 4 bases, and 21 bases lay between the germline ends. Here the CDR3 DNA reads TGTGCTAGTGGTTTGGTACGGTCTGTCGCACCCCGGGGAGAGACCCAGTACTTC. Amino acids: CASGLVRSVAPRGETQYF.

This clone is medium-sized within its sample. The V and J genes are TRBV7-2 and TRBJ1-4; tentative D call: TRBD1 (5 bases). Germline CDR1 is SGHTA and CDR2 is FQGNSA. The CDR3 loop spans 12 amino acids. V was pared by 3 bases and J by 10 bases, with 9 bases between. Here the CDR3 reads CASSLLGVKLFF. CDR3 in DNA: TGTGCCAGCAGCTTGTTAGGGGTAAAACTGTTTTTT.

The gene calls are TRBV7-2 and TRBJ2-1; 11 bases map to TRBD2. The ends lost 4 bases at V and 4 bases at J; junction bases unmatched: 3. The CDR3 totals 15 residues. Germline-derived CDR1 and CDR2 are SGHTA and FQGNSA. The CDR3 DNA sequence: TGTGCCAGCAGCTCTAGCGGGGGGACATACAATGAGCAGTTCTTC. Translation: CASSSSGGTYNEQFF.

This clone was found a few times. The chain couples TRBV28 to TRBJ2-1; unclear D gene. This CDR3 contains 16 residues. Trimming removed 1 base from V and 10 bases from J, with 20 bases in between. Germline V CDR1 and CDR2: MDHEN, SYDVKM. The CDR3 sequence: CASSLSSAGVLKEQFF. DNA for the CDR3: TGTGCCAGCAGTTTATCCTCGGCTGGAGTCCTCAAGGAGCAGTTCTTC.

V and J are TRBV4-1 and TRBJ1-4; tentative D call: TRBD1 (6 bases). Trimming stripped 4 bases from V and 5 bases from J, with 14 bases between. The germline V gene has CDR1 MGHRA and CDR2 YSYEKL. The CDR3 loop spans 15 amino acids. The CDR3: CASSPFGQQNEKLFF. The CDR3 region has the DNA TGCGCCAGCAGCCCCTTCGGACAGCAAAATGAAAAACTGTTTTTT.

This chain uses TRBV4-2 with TRBJ1-5; TRBD1 aligns across 7 bases. J gave up 4 bases and V 5 bases, and 5 bases lay outside the gene matches. The CDR3 covers 14 residues. Per the germline V gene, CDR1 is LGHNA and CDR2 is YNFKEQ. CDR3 residues: CASSLGQRNQPQHF. DNA of the CDR3: TGTGCCAGCAGCTTGGGACAGAGAAATCAGCCCCAGCATTTT.

This chain links TRBV29-1 with TRBJ1-5, with TRBD1 as a possible D gene (5 bases). Trimming shortened V by 6 bases and J by 9 bases, and 12 bases separated the two germline ends. Germline CDR1 reads SQVTM; CDR2 reads ANQGSEA. The CDR3 contains 11 residues. The CDR3 nucleotides read TGCAGCGTAGGACATCGAGGGCCCCAGCATTTT. Amino acid sequence: CSVGHRGPQHF.

This clone was observed a few times. The rearrangement links TRBV5-1 to TRBJ2-5; D perhaps matches TRBD2 (6 bases). Germline loops: CDR1 SGHRS, CDR2 YFSETQ. V gave up 0 bases and J gave up 3 bases, with 9 bases separating them. CDR3 length equals 14 residues. CDR3 in amino acids: CASSLVRGKETQYF. CDR3 coding DNA: TGCGCCAGCAGCTTGGTTCGGGGGAAAGAGACCCAGTACTTC.

Judged by abundance, this clone is medium-sized. The chain has TRBV4-2 and TRBJ1-6, with D unclear. Germline CDR1 and CDR2: LGHNA and YNFKEQ. The V end lost 1 base, the J end lost 15 bases, and 16 bases lay between the germline ends. CDR3 length: 14 amino acids. CDR3 region: CASSQATGSPDLHF. The DNA of the CDR3 is TGTGCCAGCAGCCAAGCTACGGGGAGTCCGGACCTCCACTTT.

This clone was counted once. The chain is built from TRBV19 and TRBJ1-4; no reliable D call. V gave up 0 bases and J gave up 9 bases, with 11 bases separating them. The CDR3 covers 14 residues. CDR1 LNHDA and CDR2 SQIVND come from the germline V gene (reference sequence). The CDR3 spells CASSIDPAGKKLFF. Written as DNA, the CDR3 is TGTGCCAGTAGTATAGATCCCGCGGGCAAAAAACTGTTTTTT. Full variable domain (missing parts from reference TRBV19 and TRBJ1-4): DGGITQSPKYLFRKEGQNVTLSCEQNLNHDAMYWYRQDPGQGLRLIYYSQIVNDFQKGDIAEGYSVSREKKESFPLTVTSAQKNPTAFYLCASSIDPAGKKLFFGSGTQLSVL.

A few counts support this clone. The chain links TRBV5-1 to TRBJ2-7; D remains ambiguous. The CDR3 extends over 13 amino acids. V gave up 0 bases and J gave up 6 bases, with 10 bases separating them. From germline, CDR1 is SGHRS and CDR2 YFSETQ. The CDR3 spells CASSLAEEAEQYF. The CDR3 DNA is TGCGCCAGCAGCTTGGCAGAAGAGGCCGAGCAGTACTTC.

On this clone: The junction shows a germline mismatch at one end, possibly a read error. The V gene is TRBV7-7, the J gene TRBJ2-2; TRBD2 might be the D (6 bases). The length of the CDR3 is 14 residues. Germline CDR1 reads SSHAT; CDR2 reads FNYEAQ (reference sequence). The CDR3 sequence is CASSRGTNTGELFF. CDR3 nucleotides: TGTGCTAGCAGCCGGGGGACGAACACCGGGGAGCTGTTTTTT.